The 15 T cell receptor beta chains reported below all come from one sample, sequenced in a study of shared clonotypes between healthy human individuals. The data were produced by immunoSEQ multiplex PCR, yet TCRdb's version contains in-frame clones alone and is incomplete. The table shows around 550,000 clones, with 90% to 96% occurring only once. Input material: naive CD4+ T cells sorted from blood. Subset here: CD45RA+ positively selected. The receptors stem from a woman under 40 in good health.

This rearrangement joins TRBV29-1 to TRBJ1-2; D not resolved. From germline, CDR1 is SQVTM and CDR2 ANQGSEA. V lost 4 bases, J lost 4 bases, and 10 bases lay in between. The CDR3 runs to 12 residues. CDR3 sequence: CSVVVPPYGYTF. The CDR3 coding sequence is TGCAGCGTTGTGGTACCCCCCTATGGCTACACCTTC. The whole variable domain, remainder taken from reference TRBV29-1 and TRBJ1-2, is SAVISQKPSRDICQRGTSLTIQCQVDSQVTMMFWYRQQPGQSLTLIATANQGSEATYESGFVIDKFPISRPNLTFSTLTVSNMSPEDSSIYLCSVVVPPYGYTFGSGTRLTVV.

Comment on this clone: The same CDR3 arises from other DNA sequences in this sample as well. The rearrangement uses TRBV19 and TRBJ1-5; the D gene is possibly TRBD1 (5 bases). The CDR3 totals 13 residues. Between the trimmed V and J ends, which lost 3 bases and 4 bases, there was a span of 7 bases. Germline lookup yields CDR1 LNHDA and CDR2 SQIVND (reference sequence). In DNA, the CDR3 is TGTGCCAGTAGTATTGGGGGGAATCAGCCCCAGCATTTT. Its translation is CASSIGGNQPQHF. The variable domain in full, with the rest retrieved from reference TRBV19 and TRBJ1-5, is DGGITQSPKYLFRKEGQNVTLSCEQNLNHDAMYWYRQDPGQGLRLIYYSQIVNDFQKGDIAEGYSVSREKKESFPLTVTSAQKNPTAFYLCASSIGGNQPQHFGDGTRLSIL.

This chain uses TRBV6-6 with TRBJ2-2; unclear D gene. CDR3 size: 15 residues. V was shortened by 5 bases and J by 5 bases, with 15 bases between the two germline ends. Germline V gives CDR1 MNHNY, CDR2 SVGAGI (reference sequence). As DNA, the CDR3 is TGTGCCAGCAGTATCGGGCCCGCTGGGACCGGGGAGCTGTTTTTT. Its translation is CASSIGPAGTGELFF.

CDR3 DNA: TGTGCCAGCAGCTCCGACAATAATTCACCCCTCCACTTT. As protein: CASSSDNNSPLHF. V and J are TRBV11-2 and TRBJ1-6; D is uncertain. In germline, CDR1 is SGHAT, CDR2 FQNNGV. V was clipped by 4 bases and J by 5 bases, with 6 bases between them. The CDR3 contains 13 residues.

This sequence joins TRBV7-5 and TRBJ1-1; the table names TRBD1, a call not compared with the DNA. TRBV7-5 is noted as a pseudogene. This CDR3 has 14 amino acids. The CDR3 nucleotides read TGTGCCAGCAGCTCCGCAGGGGTGAACACTGAAGCTTTCTTT. Its translation is CASSSAGVNTEAFF.

The genes are TRBV6-1 and TRBJ1-1, with TRBD1 identical over 10 bases. J was trimmed by 11 bases and V by 6 bases; bases with no gene match: 9. This CDR3 is built from 13 residues. The germline CDR1 and CDR2 sequences are MNHNS and SASEGT. The CDR3 DNA sequence: TGTGCCAGCAGGGTAACCGGGACAGGGGACGCTTTCTTT. Protein product: CASRVTGTGDAFF.

The chain joins TRBV4-1 to TRBJ1-2, with 9 bases fitting TRBD1. The CDR3 totals 17 residues. In germline, CDR1 is MGHRA, CDR2 YSYEKL. V lost 2 bases to trimming and J lost 2 bases; unmatched junction nucleotides: 9. Written as DNA, the CDR3 is TGCGCCAGCAGCCAACGAGCCGGACAGGGGCAGAACTATGGCTACACCTTC. It translates to CASSQRAGQGQNYGYTF.

The rearrangement uses TRBV28 and TRBJ1-5; TRBD1 agrees at 8 bases. This CDR3 has 17 amino acids. Per the germline V gene, CDR1 is MDHEN and CDR2 is SYDVKM. The V segment lost 4 bases and the J segment 3 bases; nucleotides outside the gene matches: 11. The CDR3: CASSSGQGPHLNQPQHF. CDR3 coding DNA: TGTGCCAGCAGTTCAGGACAGGGCCCACATCTCAATCAGCCCCAGCATTTT.

The rearrangement uses TRBV2 and TRBJ2-7, with TRBD1 matching over 7 bases. CDR1 is SNHLY and CDR2 is FYNNEI in the germline V gene. The junction had 4 bases not matched to a gene; V was cut back by 6 bases and J by 2 bases. This CDR3 is 13 amino acids long. CDR3 in DNA: TGTGCCAGCAGGGACAGGCAGACCTACGAGCAGTACTTC. Amino acid sequence: CASRDRQTYEQYF.

The CDR3 reads CASRGFELGRNEKLFF. For the CDR3, the DNA is TGTGCCAGCAGGGGTTTCGAGTTAGGACGTAATGAAAAACTGTTTTTT. This chain links TRBV5-6 with TRBJ1-4; D not resolved. From germline, CDR1 is SGHDT and CDR2 YYEEEE. Trimming stripped 5 bases from V and 4 bases from J, with 18 bases between. This CDR3 has 16 amino acids.

The J gene is TRBJ2-3, the V gene TRBV7-2; 9 nucleotides line up with TRBD1. The CDR3 is 16 amino acids. Trimming cost V 5 bases and J 0 bases; bases outside gene matches: 6. Germline V lookup: CDR1 SGHTA, CDR2 FQGNSA. The CDR3, as DNA: TGTGCCAGCAGCATAACAGGGGGCCCTAGCACAGATACGCAGTATTTT. Amino acids: CASSITGGPSTDTQYF.

The rearrangement links TRBV9 to TRBJ1-6; D is unresolved. Germline V lookup: CDR1 SGDLS, CDR2 YYNGEE. V was pared by 0 bases and J by 0 bases, with 7 bases between. The CDR3 sequence is 16 residues long. Here the CDR3 DNA reads TGTGCCAGCAGCGTAGACGTGAGCTCCTATAATTCACCCCTCCACTTT. Residues: CASSVDVSSYNSPLHF.

The chain employs TRBV10-3 and TRBJ1-4; 8 nucleotides align to TRBD1. The CDR3 contains 14 residues. Germline assignment: CDR1 ENHRY and CDR2 SYGVKD. With V trimmed by 5 bases and J by 8 bases, 7 bases remained unmatched. DNA of the CDR3: TGTGCCATCAGTCCCGGACAGGGTGGGGAAAAACTGTTTTTT. It codes for CAISPGQGGEKLFF.

The chain employs TRBV5-1 and TRBJ1-3; TRBD1 might be the D (5 bases). Trimming took 0 bases from V and 3 from J, leaving 13 bases between them. Germline assignment: CDR1 SGHRS and CDR2 YFSETQ. There are 16 residues in the CDR3. For the CDR3, the DNA is TGCGCCAGCAGCTTGGCCGTACAGGCTGATGGAAACACCATATATTTT. It is translated as CASSLAVQADGNTIYF.

The V and J genes are TRBV18 and TRBJ1-3; TRBD1 agrees at 7 bases. There are 16 residues in the CDR3. Germline loops: CDR1 KGHSH, CDR2 LQKENI. V was pared by 3 bases and J by 3 bases, with 8 bases of the junction left unmatched. This CDR3 reads CASSPNKQGNGNTIYF. The CDR3, as DNA: TGTGCCAGCTCACCCAACAAACAGGGGAATGGAAACACCATATATTTT. Based on the CDR3 plus reference TRBV18 and TRBJ1-3, the full variable domain is NAGVMQNPRHLVRRRGQEARLRCSPMKGHSHVYWYRQLPEEGLKFMVYLQKENIIDESGMPKERFSAEFPKEGPSILRIQQVVRGDSAAYFCASSPNKQGNGNTIYFGEGSWLTVV.